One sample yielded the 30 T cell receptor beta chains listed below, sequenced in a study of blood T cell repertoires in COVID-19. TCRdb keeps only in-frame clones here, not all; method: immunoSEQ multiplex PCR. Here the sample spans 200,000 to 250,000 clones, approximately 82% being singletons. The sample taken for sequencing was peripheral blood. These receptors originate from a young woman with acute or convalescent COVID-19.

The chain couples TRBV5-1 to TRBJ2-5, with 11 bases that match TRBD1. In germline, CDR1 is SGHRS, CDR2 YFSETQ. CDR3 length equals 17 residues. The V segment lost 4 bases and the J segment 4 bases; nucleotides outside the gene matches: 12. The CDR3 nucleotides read TGCGCCAGCAGCCTCGCTACCGGGACAGGGGGACGAGAGACCCAGTACTTC. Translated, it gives CASSLATGTGGRETQYF.

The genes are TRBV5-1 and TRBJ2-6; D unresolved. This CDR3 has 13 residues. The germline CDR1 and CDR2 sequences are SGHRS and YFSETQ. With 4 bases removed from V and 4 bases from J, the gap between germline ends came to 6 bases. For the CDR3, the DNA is TGCGCCAGCAGCCCCGGGGGGGCCAACGTCCTGACTTTC. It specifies CASSPGGANVLTF.

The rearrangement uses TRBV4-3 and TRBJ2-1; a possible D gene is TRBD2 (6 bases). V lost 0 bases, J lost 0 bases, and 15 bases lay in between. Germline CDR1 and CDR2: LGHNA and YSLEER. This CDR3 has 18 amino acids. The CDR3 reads CASSQDPLAGRSYNEQFF. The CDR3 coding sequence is TGCGCCAGCAGCCAAGATCCCCTCGCGGGGCGCTCCTACAATGAGCAGTTCTTC.

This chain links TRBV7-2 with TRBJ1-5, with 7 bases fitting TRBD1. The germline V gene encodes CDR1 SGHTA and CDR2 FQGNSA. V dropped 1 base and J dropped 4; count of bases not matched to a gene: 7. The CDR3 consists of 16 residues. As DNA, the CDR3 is TGTGCCAGCAGCTTAGACAGGGGAGGATGGAATCAGCCCCAGCATTTT. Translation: CASSLDRGGWNQPQHF.

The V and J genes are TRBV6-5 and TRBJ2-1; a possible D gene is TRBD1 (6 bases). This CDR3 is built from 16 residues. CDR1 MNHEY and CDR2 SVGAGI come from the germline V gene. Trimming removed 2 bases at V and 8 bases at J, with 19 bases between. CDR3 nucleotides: TGTGCCAGCAGTTACGGGGGACAAATGTTAGGGGATGAGCAGTTCTTC. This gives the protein CASSYGGQMLGDEQFF.

CDR3 protein: CATSREPSRRNNEQFF. CDR3 nucleotide sequence: TGTGCCACCAGCAGAGAACCGAGCCGGAGAAACAATGAGCAGTTCTTC. This chain connects TRBV15 to TRBJ2-1; D gene uncertain. V was pared by 0 bases and J by 5 bases, with 14 bases between. The CDR3 is 16 amino acids. From germline, CDR1 is LNHNV and CDR2 YYDKDF (reference sequence).

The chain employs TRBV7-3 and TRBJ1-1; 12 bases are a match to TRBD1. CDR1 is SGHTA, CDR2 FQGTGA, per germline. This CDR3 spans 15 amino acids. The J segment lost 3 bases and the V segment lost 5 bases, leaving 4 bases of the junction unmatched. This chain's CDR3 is CASSPGTGGYTEAFF. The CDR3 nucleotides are TGTGCCAGCAGCCCCGGGACAGGGGGCTACACTGAAGCTTTCTTT.

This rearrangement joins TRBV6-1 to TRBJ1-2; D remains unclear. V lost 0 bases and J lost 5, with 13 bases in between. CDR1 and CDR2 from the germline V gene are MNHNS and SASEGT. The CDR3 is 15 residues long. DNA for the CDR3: TGTGCCAGCAGTGAAGCGGGAGGTACGGGGTATGGCTACACCTTC. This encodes CASSEAGGTGYGYTF.

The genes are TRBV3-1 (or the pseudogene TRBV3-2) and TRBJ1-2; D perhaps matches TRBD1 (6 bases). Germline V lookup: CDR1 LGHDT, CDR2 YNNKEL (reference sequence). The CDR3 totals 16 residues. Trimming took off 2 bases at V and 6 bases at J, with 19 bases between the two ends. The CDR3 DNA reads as TGTGCCAGCAGCCAACAAAGACTCGCAGGGGCCCATGGCTACACCTTC. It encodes CASSQQRLAGAHGYTF.

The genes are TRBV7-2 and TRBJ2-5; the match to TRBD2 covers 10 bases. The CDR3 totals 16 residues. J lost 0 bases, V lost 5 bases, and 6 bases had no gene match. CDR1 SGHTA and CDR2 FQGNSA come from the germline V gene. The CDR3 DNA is TGTGCCAGCAGCCTGGGACTAGCGTGGGACCAAGAGACCCAGTACTTC. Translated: CASSLGLAWDQETQYF.

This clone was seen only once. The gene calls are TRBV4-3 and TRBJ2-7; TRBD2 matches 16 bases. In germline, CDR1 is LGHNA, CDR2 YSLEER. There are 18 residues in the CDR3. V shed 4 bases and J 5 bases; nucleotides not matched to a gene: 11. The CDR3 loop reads CASSRGESGTSGRDEQYF. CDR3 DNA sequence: TGCGCCAGCAGCCGAGGGGAATCAGGGACTAGCGGGAGGGACGAGCAGTACTTC.

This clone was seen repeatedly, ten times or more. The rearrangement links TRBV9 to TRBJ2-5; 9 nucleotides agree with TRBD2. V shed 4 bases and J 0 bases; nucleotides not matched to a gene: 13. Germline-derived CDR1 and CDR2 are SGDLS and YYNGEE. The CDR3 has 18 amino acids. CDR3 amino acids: CASSPKRSGRYDQETQYF. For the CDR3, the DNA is TGTGCCAGCAGCCCCAAACGAAGCGGGAGGTACGACCAAGAGACCCAGTACTTC.

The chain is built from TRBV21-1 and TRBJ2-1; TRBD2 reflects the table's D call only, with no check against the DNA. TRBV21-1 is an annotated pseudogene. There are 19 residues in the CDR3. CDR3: CASSPSTDLLAGTYNEQFF. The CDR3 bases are TGTGCCAGCAGCCCGTCGACAGATCTACTAGCGGGTACGTACAATGAGCAGTTCTTC.

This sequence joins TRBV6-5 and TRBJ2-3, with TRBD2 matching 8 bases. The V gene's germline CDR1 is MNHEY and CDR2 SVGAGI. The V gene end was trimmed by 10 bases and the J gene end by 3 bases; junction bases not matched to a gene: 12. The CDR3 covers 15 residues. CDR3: CATTERGGLTDTQYF. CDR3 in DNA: TGTGCCACTACAGAACGGGGGGGGTTGACAGATACGCAGTATTTT.

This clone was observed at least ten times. CDR3 sequence reads: CATSDPTGGSNQPQHF. The CDR3 DNA reads as TGTGCCACCAGTGATCCGACAGGGGGAAGCAATCAGCCCCAGCATTTT. The chain uses TRBV24-1 and TRBJ1-5; 9 nucleotides align to TRBD1. V shed 3 bases and J 1 base; nucleotides not matched to a gene: 3. The CDR3 spans 16 residues. CDR1 and CDR2 from the germline V gene are KGHDR and SFDVKD.

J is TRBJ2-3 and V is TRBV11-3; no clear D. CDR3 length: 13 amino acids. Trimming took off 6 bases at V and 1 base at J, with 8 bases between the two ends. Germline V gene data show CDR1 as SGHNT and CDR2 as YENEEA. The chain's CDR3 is CASSHQGTDTQYF. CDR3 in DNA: TGTGCCAGCAGTCACCAGGGCACAGATACGCAGTATTTT.

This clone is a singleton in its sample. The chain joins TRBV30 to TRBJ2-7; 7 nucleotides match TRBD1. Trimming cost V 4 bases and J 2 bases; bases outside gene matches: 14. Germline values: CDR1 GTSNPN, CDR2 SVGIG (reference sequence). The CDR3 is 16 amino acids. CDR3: CAWTRVGTDRTYEQYF. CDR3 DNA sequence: TGTGCCTGGACCCGTGTCGGCACGGACAGGACCTACGAGCAGTACTTC.

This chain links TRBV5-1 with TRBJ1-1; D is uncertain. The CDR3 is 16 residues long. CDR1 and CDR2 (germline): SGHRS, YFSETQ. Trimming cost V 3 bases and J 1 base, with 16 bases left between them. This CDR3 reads CASSWEMRGWNTEAFF. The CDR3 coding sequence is TGCGCCAGCAGCTGGGAGATGAGAGGATGGAACACTGAAGCTTTCTTT.

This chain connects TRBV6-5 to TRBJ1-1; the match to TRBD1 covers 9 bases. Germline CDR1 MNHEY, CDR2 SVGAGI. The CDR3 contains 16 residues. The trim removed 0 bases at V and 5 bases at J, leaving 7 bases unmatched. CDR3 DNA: TGTGCCAGCAGTTACTCAGAACAGGGGGCAAGAACTGAAGCTTTCTTT. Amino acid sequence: CASSYSEQGARTEAFF.

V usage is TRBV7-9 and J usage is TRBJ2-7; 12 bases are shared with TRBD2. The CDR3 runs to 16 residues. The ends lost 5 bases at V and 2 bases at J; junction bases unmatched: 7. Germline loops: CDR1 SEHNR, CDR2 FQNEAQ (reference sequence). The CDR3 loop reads CASSPSSGRAPYEQYF. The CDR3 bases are TGTGCCAGCAGCCCTTCTAGCGGGAGGGCCCCCTACGAGCAGTACTTC.

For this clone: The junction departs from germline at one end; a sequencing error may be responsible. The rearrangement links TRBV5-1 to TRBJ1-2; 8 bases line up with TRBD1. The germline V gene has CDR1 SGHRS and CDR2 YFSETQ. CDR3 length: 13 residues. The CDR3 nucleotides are TGCGCCAGCAGCCTCCGGGACAGGTCCCCCCAATCCTTC. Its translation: CASSLRDRSPQSF.

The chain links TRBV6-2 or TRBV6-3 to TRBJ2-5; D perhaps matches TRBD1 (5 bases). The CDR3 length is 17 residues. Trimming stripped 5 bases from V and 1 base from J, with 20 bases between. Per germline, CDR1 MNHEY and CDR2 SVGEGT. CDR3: CASSPTPGRGAQETQYF. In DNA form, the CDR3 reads TGTGCCAGCAGTCCCACCCCGGGTAGGGGCGCCCAAGAGACCCAGTACTTC.

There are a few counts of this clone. The CDR3 reads CASSPPTGVGDTQYF. CDR3 nucleotides: TGTGCCAGCTCACCCCCCACGGGGGTTGGGGATACGCAGTATTTT. V gene TRBV18 combines with J gene TRBJ2-3, with D possibly being TRBD2 (6 bases). Germline assignment: CDR1 KGHSH and CDR2 LQKENI. The CDR3 loop spans 15 amino acids. V lost 3 bases, J lost 6 bases, and 16 bases lay in between. Variable domain in full (rest from reference TRBV18 and TRBJ2-3): NAGVMQNPRHLVRRRGQEARLRCSPMKGHSHVYWYRQLPEEGLKFMVYLQKENIIDESGMPKERFSAEFPKEGPSILRIQQVVRGDSAAYFCASSPPTGVGDTQYFGPGTRLTVL.

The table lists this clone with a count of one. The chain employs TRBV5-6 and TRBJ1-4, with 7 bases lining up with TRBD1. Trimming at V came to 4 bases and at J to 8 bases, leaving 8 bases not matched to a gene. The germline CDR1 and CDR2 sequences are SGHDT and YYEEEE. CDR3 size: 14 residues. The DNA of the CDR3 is TGTGCCAGCAGCCTCCGACAGGGCGACGAAAAACTGTTTTTT. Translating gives CASSLRQGDEKLFF.

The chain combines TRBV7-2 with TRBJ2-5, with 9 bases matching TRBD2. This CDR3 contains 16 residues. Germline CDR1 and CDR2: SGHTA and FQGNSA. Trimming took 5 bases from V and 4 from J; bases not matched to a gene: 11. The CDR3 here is CASSTHSGSGVETQYF. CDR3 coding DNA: TGTGCCAGCAGCACTCATAGCGGGAGCGGGGTAGAGACCCAGTACTTC. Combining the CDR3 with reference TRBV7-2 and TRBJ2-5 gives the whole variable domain GAGVSQSPSNKVTEKGKDVELRCDPISGHTALYWYRQSLGQGLEFLIYFQGNSAPDKSGLPSDRFSAERTGGSVSTLTIQRTQQEDSAVYLCASSTHSGSGVETQYFGPGTRLLVL.

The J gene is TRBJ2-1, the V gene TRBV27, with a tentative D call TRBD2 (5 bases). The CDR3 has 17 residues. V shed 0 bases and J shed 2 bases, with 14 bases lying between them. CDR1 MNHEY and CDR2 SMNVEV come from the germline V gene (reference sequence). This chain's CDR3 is CASSLSPAVSTYNEQFF. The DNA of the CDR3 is TGTGCCAGCAGTTTATCCCCAGCGGTTTCCACCTACAATGAGCAGTTCTTC.

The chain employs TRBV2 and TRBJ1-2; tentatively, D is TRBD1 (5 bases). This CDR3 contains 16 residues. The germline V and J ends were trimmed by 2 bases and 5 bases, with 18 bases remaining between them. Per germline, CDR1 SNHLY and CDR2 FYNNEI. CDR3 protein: CASSESPTPTAYGYTF. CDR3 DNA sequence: TGTGCCAGCAGTGAATCCCCTACCCCGACAGCGTATGGCTACACCTTC.

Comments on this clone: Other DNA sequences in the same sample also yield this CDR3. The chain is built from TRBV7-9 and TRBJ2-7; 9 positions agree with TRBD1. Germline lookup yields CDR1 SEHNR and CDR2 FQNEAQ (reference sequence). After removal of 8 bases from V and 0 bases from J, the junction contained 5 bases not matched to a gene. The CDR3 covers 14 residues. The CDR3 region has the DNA TGTGCCAGCGGGGGGGACAGGGACTCCTACGAGCAGTACTTC. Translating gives CASGGDRDSYEQYF. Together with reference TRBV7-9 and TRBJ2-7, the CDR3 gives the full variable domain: DTGVSQNPRHKITKRGQNVTFRCDPISEHNRLYWYRQTLGQGPEFLTYFQNEAQLEKSRLLSDRFSAERPKGSFSTLEIQRTEQGDSAMYLCASGGDRDSYEQYFGPGTRLTVT.

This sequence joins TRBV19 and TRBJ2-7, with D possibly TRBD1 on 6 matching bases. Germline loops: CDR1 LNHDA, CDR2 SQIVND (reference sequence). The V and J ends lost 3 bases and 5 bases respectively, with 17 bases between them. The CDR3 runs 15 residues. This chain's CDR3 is CASSMLQGSLHEQYF. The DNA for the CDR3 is TGTGCCAGTAGTATGCTTCAGGGGTCACTTCACGAGCAGTACTTC.

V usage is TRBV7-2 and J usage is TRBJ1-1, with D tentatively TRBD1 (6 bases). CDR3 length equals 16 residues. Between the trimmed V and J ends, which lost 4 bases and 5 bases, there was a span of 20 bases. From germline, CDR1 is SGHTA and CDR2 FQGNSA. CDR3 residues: CASSWGQTGTGTEAFF. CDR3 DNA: TGTGCCAGCAGCTGGGGGCAAACAGGGACGGGGACTGAAGCTTTCTTT.